This record covers a single T cell receptor (beta chain). These data come from a study of cytotoxic CD8 clonotypes in ibrutinib-treated CLL. This CDR3 contains 12 residues. V lost 8 bases and J 6 bases, leaving 14 bases between the germline ends. Germline V gene sequence: CDR1 MDHEN, CDR2 SYDVKM. Libraries of TCR beta were made from 1.5 to 2.5 micrograms of genomic DNA that came from cryopreserved PBMCs. Libraries were prepared by immunoSEQ multiplex PCR; TCRdb keeps only in-frame clonotypes and omits some of them. Found here are over 100,000 clones, approximately 85% of them singletons; the top ten hold roughly 2%.

This clonotype was obtained from a human donor with chronic lymphocytic leukemia. The V gene is TRBV28, the J gene TRBJ2-7, with D perhaps being TRBD1 or TRBD2 (5 bases each). The sample in question was PBMCs, obtained after 24 months of ibrutinib treatment. CDR3 loop: CASGGSLTEQYF. CDR3 in DNA: TGTGCCAGCGGGGGTTCCCTGACCGAGCAGTACTTC.